The clone carrying this T cell receptor beta chain was counted many times. Its antigen is still unknown. The data are from a study of HIV-infected patients and healthy controls. Whole-study results and caveats: Compared with untreated HIV+ repertoires, healthy controls showed roughly threefold more distinct CDR3s and higher Shannon diversity. The authors saw processing only sixteen HIV-infected individuals as a major limitation on generality. HIV-associated CDR3 frequencies dropped significantly during therapy; CMV-associated ones, mostly rising, changed nonsignificantly. Healthy controls shared more CDR3 sequences between individuals than HIV-infected patients did.

cDNA was made from 500 ng RNA using alpha and beta constant primers. Separate chain-specific third strand synthesis with multiplexing indices produced the alpha and beta libraries. Each CDR3 protein is one row after TCRdb ran MiXCR on the 5' RACE reads. The repertoire consists of some 10,000 distinct CDR3 sequences, with 7% to 9% occurring once and the leading ten covering about 5%. The repertoire came from unfractionated whole blood and reflected all unsorted peripheral T cells. The receptor was derived from an adult in good health. The sequenced sample was blood.

This CDR3 is CASSLAGGIHQPQHF. In DNA form, the CDR3 reads TGTGCCAGCAGCTTAGCGGGGGGGATCCATCAGCCCCAGCATTTT. This chain links TRBV7-2 with TRBJ1-5; possible D gene TRBD1, 5 bases. This CDR3 spans 15 amino acids. Germline CDR1 and CDR2: SGHTA and FQGNSA. The germline V and J ends were trimmed by 0 bases and 5 bases, with 11 bases remaining between them.